This is a list of T cell receptor beta chains from one sample in a study of read filtering for tumor transcriptome and immune sequencing. TCRdb redid the calling of the reads with MiXCR, one entry per CDR3 protein. The table lists about 54,000 distinct CDR3 sequences, around an eighth of them singletons. Sequencing was carried out using a population of CD138-negative cells sorted from bone marrow. The receptor set was obtained from a donor over 35 with multiple myeloma. Each CDR3 is given with its conserved first and last residue. D genes are given only for firm matches. Rows give clone size only sometimes, using once, few, many, or a class for an expanded clone.

v_gene: TRBV6-2/TRBV6-3
abundance: few
d_gene: .
j_gene: TRBJ1-6
CDR3aa: CASRDSSYNSPLHF
CDR3nt: TGTGCCAGCAGGGACAGCTCCTATAATTCACCCCTCCACTTT

v_gene: TRBV5-1
abundance: many
d_gene: .
j_gene: TRBJ2-4
CDR3aa: CASRGFAKNIQYF
CDR3nt: TGCGCCAGCAGGGGGTTCGCCAAAAACATTCAGTACTTC

v_gene: TRBV5-6
abundance: many
d_gene: TRBD1
j_gene: TRBJ1-1
CDR3aa: CASSSPGQMNTEAFF
CDR3nt: TGTGCCAGCAGCTCCCCGGGACAGATGAACACTGAAGCTTTCTTT

v_gene: TRBV14
abundance: many
d_gene: .
j_gene: TRBJ2-5
CDR3aa: CASSHGGQPYQETQYF
CDR3nt: TGTGCCAGCAGCCACGGGGGACAGCCGTACCAAGAGACCCAGTACTTC

v_gene: TRBV11-2
abundance: .
d_gene: .
j_gene: TRBJ1-2
CDR3aa: CASSFGAGDGYTF
CDR3nt: TGTGCCAGCAGCTTCGGGGCGGGCGATGGCTACACCTTC

v_gene: TRBV7-8
abundance: .
d_gene: .
j_gene: TRBJ2-5
CDR3aa: CASSLNTLQETQYF
CDR3nt: TGTGCCAGCAGCTTAAATACACTACAAGAGACCCAGTACTTC

v_gene: TRBV6-1
abundance: many
d_gene: .
j_gene: TRBJ2-3
CDR3aa: CASTPLAAPTDTQYF
CDR3nt: TGTGCCAGCACTCCACTAGCAGCCCCCACAGATACGCAGTATTTT

v_gene: TRBV4-2
abundance: many
d_gene: TRBD2
j_gene: TRBJ2-7
CDR3aa: CASSQLAGGLYEQYF
CDR3nt: TGTGCCAGCAGCCAGCTAGCGGGGGGATTATACGAGCAGTACTTC

v_gene: TRBV2
abundance: .
d_gene: .
j_gene: TRBJ2-1
CDR3aa: CASSVRRQGLNDEQFF
CDR3nt: TGTGCCAGCAGTGTCCGGAGGCAGGGGCTAAACGATGAGCAGTTCTTC

v_gene: TRBV7-2
abundance: many
d_gene: TRBD1
j_gene: TRBJ2-1
CDR3aa: CASSRRGGQGLYNEQFF
CDR3nt: TGTGCCAGCAGCCGTAGGGGGGGACAGGGCCTCTACAATGAGCAGTTCTTC

v_gene: TRBV14
abundance: many
d_gene: .
j_gene: TRBJ2-3
CDR3aa: CASSQEGGDTQYF
CDR3nt: TGTGCCAGCAGCCAAGAGGGGGGAGATACGCAGTATTTT